A single sample gave rise to the 28 T cell receptor beta chains below, sequenced in a study of blood T cell repertoires in COVID-19. Data came from immunoSEQ multiplex PCR; TCRdb stores just in-frame clones and leaves some out. The sample shows about 330,000 clones, about 87% of them seen only once. The sequenced sample was peripheral blood. These receptors originate from a man aged 25 to 40 with COVID-19, enrolled during active disease.

This clone was recorded once. The V call is TRBV9, the J call TRBJ1-5; the D is unclear. The germline CDR1 and CDR2 sequences are SGDLS and YYNGEE. The V end lost 4 bases, the J end lost 1 base, and 6 bases lay between the germline ends. The CDR3 length is 13 residues. The CDR3 is CASSRRSNQPQHF. CDR3 bases: TGTGCCAGCAGCCGTCGGAGCAATCAGCCCCAGCATTTT.

In its sample, this clone was seen many times. The chain couples TRBV15 to TRBJ1-3, with no clear D. The germline V gene encodes CDR1 LNHNV and CDR2 YYDKDF (reference sequence). The V end lost 6 bases, the J end lost 4 bases, and 10 bases lay between the germline ends. The CDR3 has 13 amino acids. The CDR3 DNA sequence: TGTGCCACCAGTTACGGGTTCGGAAACACCATATATTTT. Its protein is CATSYGFGNTIYF.

The chain joins TRBV5-4 to TRBJ2-3; 13 nucleotides agree with TRBD2. The ends lost 6 bases at V and 0 bases at J; junction bases unmatched: 10. The CDR3 totals 18 residues. Looked up from germline, CDR1 is SGHNT and CDR2 is YYREEE (reference sequence). CDR3 sequence reads: CASKRRTSGGKSTDTQYF. The CDR3 DNA sequence: TGTGCCAGCAAAAGGCGGACTAGCGGGGGTAAGAGCACAGATACGCAGTATTTT.

About this clone itself: In the same sample, other DNA sequences code for this CDR3. The rearrangement joins TRBV28 to TRBJ1-2, with D possibly being TRBD1 (6 bases). The V end was cut by 2 bases, the J end by 2 bases, with 12 bases between. Germline CDR1 reads MDHEN; CDR2 reads SYDVKM. There are 15 residues in the CDR3. CDR3 region: CASSLGGAGNYGYTF. For the CDR3, the DNA is TGTGCCAGCAGTTTAGGGGGGGCAGGGAACTATGGCTACACCTTC.

The gene calls are TRBV18 and TRBJ1-1; 7 nucleotides agree with TRBD1. The CDR3 extends over 16 amino acids. The V segment lost 3 bases and the J segment 4 bases; nucleotides outside the gene matches: 11. Germline CDR1 and CDR2: KGHSH and LQKENI. Here the CDR3 reads CASSPMGSGGPTEAFF. As DNA, the CDR3 is TGTGCCAGCTCACCCATGGGATCAGGGGGGCCCACTGAAGCTTTCTTT.

The rearrangement joins TRBV6-6 to TRBJ2-7; 9 bases are a match to TRBD1. Germline-derived CDR1 and CDR2 are MNHNY and SVGAGI (reference sequence). V lost 6 bases and J lost 0; bases outside the gene matches: 9. This CDR3 has 16 residues. The CDR3 DNA reads as TGTGCCAGCAGGAACCAGGGACAGGGTAGCTCCTACGAGCAGTACTTC. Translation gives CASRNQGQGSSYEQYF.

The V call is TRBV30, the J call TRBJ1-5; 8 bases are shared with TRBD1. This CDR3 is 15 amino acids long. CDR1 is GTSNPN and CDR2 is SVGIG in the germline V gene (reference sequence). J was trimmed by 5 bases and V by 2 bases; bases with no gene match: 8. The CDR3 sequence is CAWSYRGVVDQPQHF. Here the CDR3 DNA reads TGTGCCTGGAGTTACAGGGGGGTCGTGGATCAGCCCCAGCATTTT. Full variable domain (outside the CDR3, taken from reference TRBV30 and TRBJ1-5): SQTIHQWPATLVQPVGSPLSLECTVEGTSNPNLYWYRQAAGRGLQLLFYSVGIGQISSEVPQNLSASRPQDRQFILSSKKLLLSDSGFYLCAWSYRGVVDQPQHFGDGTRLSIL.

This chain joins TRBV18 and TRBJ2-7, with TRBD2 identical over 9 bases. CDR3 size: 15 residues. Per the germline V gene, CDR1 is KGHSH and CDR2 is LQKENI. Losses at the gene ends were 3 bases for V and 0 bases for J; bases not matched to a gene: 3. CDR3 region: CASSPGLASSYEQYF. The CDR3 DNA sequence: TGTGCCAGCTCACCCGGACTAGCGTCCTCCTACGAGCAGTACTTC.

The rearrangement uses TRBV4-3 and TRBJ1-3; maybe TRBD1 (5 bases). Germline assignment: CDR1 LGHNA and CDR2 YSLEER. CDR3 length equals 18 residues. Trimming shortened V by 0 bases and J by 0 bases, and 15 bases separated the two germline ends. The DNA for the CDR3 is TGCGCCAGCAGCCAAGATCAAGGACAAGGTTTCTCTGGAAACACCATATATTTT. It is translated as CASSQDQGQGFSGNTIYF.

The rearrangement joins TRBV28 to TRBJ2-1; 8 bases map to TRBD2. There are 16 residues in the CDR3. J gave up 3 bases and V 3 bases, and 7 bases lay outside the gene matches. Germline-derived CDR1 and CDR2 are MDHEN and SYDVKM. CDR3 protein: CASSFYLAGLYNEQFF. In DNA form, the CDR3 reads TGTGCCAGCAGTTTCTATCTAGCGGGCCTCTACAATGAGCAGTTCTTC.

The genes are TRBV29-1 and TRBJ1-1; 8 positions agree with TRBD1. The germline V gene encodes CDR1 SQVTM and CDR2 ANQGSEA. This CDR3 contains 12 residues. Trimming removed 5 bases from V and 5 bases from J; junction bases left unmatched: 4. The CDR3 region is CSVSRTGTEAFF. The CDR3, as DNA: TGCAGCGTTTCTAGGACAGGGACTGAAGCTTTCTTT.

There are a few counts of this clone. J is TRBJ2-7 and V is TRBV4-1; 7 nucleotides line up with TRBD1. Germline-derived CDR1 and CDR2 are MGHRA and YSYEKL. The CDR3 extends over 16 amino acids. V dropped 0 bases and J dropped 3; count of bases not matched to a gene: 8. The DNA for the CDR3 is TGCGCCAGCAGCCAAGATTCAGGCAGGGGGATCTACGAGCAGTACTTC. Its protein product is CASSQDSGRGIYEQYF.

For the CDR3, the DNA is TGTGCCATCAGGGGGGACAGAGAACAAGAGACCCAGTACTTC. Translating it yields CAIRGDREQETQYF. The rearrangement links TRBV10-3 to TRBJ2-5; TRBD1 matches at 7 bases. Per the germline V gene, CDR1 is ENHRY and CDR2 is SYGVKD. There are 14 residues in the CDR3. The ends lost 6 bases at V and 2 bases at J; junction bases unmatched: 6.

V usage is TRBV6-2 or TRBV6-3 and J usage is TRBJ2-7; TRBD1 matches at 11 bases. The V gene end was trimmed by 4 bases and the J gene end by 5 bases; junction bases not matched to a gene: 7. Germline values: CDR1 MNHEY, CDR2 SVGEGT. The length of the CDR3 is 15 residues. CDR3 protein: CASSFPGTGGNEQYF. CDR3 DNA sequence: TGTGCCAGCAGTTTCCCTGGGACAGGGGGTAACGAGCAGTACTTC.

The CDR3 region has the DNA TGCAGCGTTCCCCTGACAGGGGACAACGAGCAGTACTTC. This encodes CSVPLTGDNEQYF. The chain has TRBV29-1 and TRBJ2-7; TRBD1 matches 8 bases. The CDR3 consists of 13 residues. V trimming: 5 bases; J trimming: 5 bases; junction bases outside the gene matches: 8. Germline V gene sequence: CDR1 SQVTM, CDR2 ANQGSEA.

This chain joins TRBV10-1 and TRBJ1-4; 8 nucleotides align to TRBD1. The CDR3 covers 16 residues. Per germline, CDR1 WNHNN and CDR2 SYGVQD (reference sequence). V lost 5 bases to trimming and J lost 7 bases; unmatched junction nucleotides: 12. The CDR3 is CASSPGCGDRSEKLFF. For the CDR3, the DNA is TGCGCCAGCAGTCCGGGGTGTGGGGACAGGAGTGAAAAACTGTTTTTT.

The rearrangement uses TRBV19 and TRBJ2-2, with 8 nucleotides matching TRBD1. The germline CDR1 and CDR2 sequences are LNHDA and SQIVND (reference sequence). The CDR3 has 13 amino acids. Trimming cost V 6 bases and J 6 bases; bases outside gene matches: 3. Here the CDR3 reads CASRDRVAGELFF. DNA of the CDR3: TGTGCCAGTAGGGACAGGGTCGCCGGGGAGCTGTTTTTT.

Only a few counts were recorded for this clone. The chain employs TRBV9 and TRBJ2-5; the D gene is possibly TRBD1 (5 bases). CDR1 and CDR2 (germline): SGDLS, YYNGEE. The V and J ends lost 1 base and 2 bases respectively, with 9 bases between them. The CDR3 is 14 amino acids. The CDR3 DNA is TGTGCCAGCAGCGTAACAGGCGGACAAGAGACCCAGTACTTC. Its protein product is CASSVTGGQETQYF.

The chain has TRBV24-1 and TRBJ2-1, with 8 bases that match TRBD2. The CDR3 extends over 12 amino acids. Trimming at V came to 7 bases and at J to 12 bases, leaving 7 bases not matched to a gene. In germline, CDR1 is KGHDR, CDR2 SFDVKD. The CDR3 DNA reads TGTGCCACCAGCCGGGGGGGGGAAAGGCAGTTCTTC. Protein product: CATSRGGERQFF.

The chain carries TRBV4-2 and TRBJ2-3, with 9 bases aligning to TRBD2. Germline V CDR1 and CDR2: LGHNA, YNFKEQ. The ends lost 0 bases at V and 0 bases at J; junction bases unmatched: 10. The CDR3 contains 19 residues. The CDR3, as DNA: TGTGCCAGCAGCCAAGATTCGGGGAGCGGGAGGTCGAGCACAGATACGCAGTATTTT. Translating gives CASSQDSGSGRSSTDTQYF.

This clone was recorded once. The chain uses TRBV11-2 and TRBJ2-5, with 11 bases aligning to TRBD2. The CDR3 has 15 amino acids. V dropped 5 bases and J dropped 2; count of bases not matched to a gene: 4. Germline CDR1 is SGHAT and CDR2 is FQNNGV. The CDR3 loop is CASSPGTSGQETQYF. CDR3 DNA sequence: TGTGCCAGCAGCCCAGGGACTAGCGGACAAGAGACCCAGTACTTC.

The gene calls are TRBV15 and TRBJ2-1; TRBD2 is a possible D gene (5 bases). Between the trimmed V and J ends, which lost 3 bases and 3 bases, there was a span of 9 bases. CDR3 length: 14 amino acids. The germline V gene encodes CDR1 LNHNV and CDR2 YYDKDF (reference sequence). The CDR3 DNA reads TGTGCCACCAGCAGGGACTTTAACTACAATGAGCAGTTCTTC. Translated: CATSRDFNYNEQFF.

The gene calls are TRBV10-1 and TRBJ1-2, with 8 bases lining up with TRBD1. The junction had 14 bases not matched to a gene; V was cut back by 2 bases and J by 3 bases. The CDR3 runs to 18 residues. CDR1 is WNHNN and CDR2 is SYGVQD in the germline V gene (reference sequence). The CDR3 reads CASSETRTGSVCYYGYTF. In nucleotides, the CDR3 is TGCGCCAGCAGTGAGACCCGGACAGGGTCAGTCTGCTACTATGGCTACACCTTC.

CDR3 amino acids: CASSSARTENYGYTF. The CDR3 coding sequence is TGCGCCAGCAGCTCCGCTCGTACAGAAAACTATGGCTACACCTTC. The genes are TRBV23-1 and TRBJ1-2; D gene uncertain. TRBV23-1 counts as an open reading frame of uncertain function. The CDR3 has 15 residues. Between the trimmed V and J ends, which lost 6 bases and 2 bases, there was a span of 16 bases.

The chain employs TRBV10-2 and TRBJ1-2; D perhaps matches TRBD1 (5 bases). CDR3 length: 14 residues. V lost 4 bases and J 8 bases, leaving 17 bases between the germline ends. Looked up from germline, CDR1 is WSHSY and CDR2 is SAAADI. CDR3 coding DNA: TGCGCCAGCAGTGTCCAGGGCTCACCCGTCGGCTACACCTTC. Protein sequence: CASSVQGSPVGYTF.

The rearrangement links TRBV5-6 to TRBJ1-5, with a weak D call TRBD1 (5 bases). Between the trimmed V and J ends, which lost 0 bases and 3 bases, there was a span of 16 bases. The CDR3 runs 17 residues. Germline V gene data show CDR1 as SGHDT and CDR2 as YYEEEE. CDR3 loop: CASSLEAGRGFNQPQHF. In nucleotides, the CDR3 is TGTGCCAGCAGCTTGGAGGCAGGGAGGGGATTCAATCAGCCCCAGCATTTT.

The rearrangement links TRBV9 to TRBJ2-7; TRBD2 matches at 7 bases. Germline assignment: CDR1 SGDLS and CDR2 YYNGEE. Germline trimming cut 2 bases from V and 6 bases from J; bases unmatched to any gene: 5. CDR3 length: 13 amino acids. The CDR3 loop reads CASSVGGASEQYF. The DNA for the CDR3 is TGTGCCAGCAGCGTGGGAGGGGCCTCCGAGCAGTACTTC. The full variable domain, in which reference TRBV9 and TRBJ2-7 provide the parts outside the CDR3, is DSGVTQTPKHLITATGQRVTLRCSPRSGDLSVYWYQQSLDQGLQFLIQYYNGEERAKGNILERFSAQQFPDLHSELNLSSLELGDSALYFCASSVGGASEQYFGPGTRLTVT.

The chain is built from TRBV18 and TRBJ1-3; the D is unclear. The CDR3 is 15 amino acids. From germline, CDR1 is KGHSH and CDR2 LQKENI. Trimming left V 3 bases short and J 0 bases short, with 9 bases between. The CDR3 sequence: CASSPGVLSGNTIYF. As DNA, the CDR3 is TGTGCCAGCTCACCGGGAGTGCTCTCTGGAAACACCATATATTTT. Supplemented by reference TRBV18 and TRBJ1-3, the full variable domain reads NAGVMQNPRHLVRRRGQEARLRCSPMKGHSHVYWYRQLPEEGLKFMVYLQKENIIDESGMPKERFSAEFPKEGPSILRIQQVVRGDSAAYFCASSPGVLSGNTIYFGEGSWLTVV.